This passage covers 10 T cell receptor beta chains from one sample sequenced in a study of CD8 T cells in Susac syndrome. Roughly 0.45 to 1 ug RNA was reverse transcribed with random hexamers. A single record per CDR3 protein comes from TCRdb applying MiXCR to the immunoSEQ multiplex PCR reads. The sample lists some 120,000 distinct CDR3 sequences, 92% occurring once. The sequenced sample consisted of CD8+ T cells from PBMCs. The receptors originated from a human donor in good health.

The genes are TRBV14 and TRBJ1-5; D is undetermined. CDR3 length: 13 amino acids. Trimming stripped 1 base from V and 6 bases from J, with 7 bases between. CDR1 is SGHDN and CDR2 is FVKESK in the germline V gene. The CDR3 is CASSQGFGQPQHF. The CDR3 bases are TGTGCCAGCAGCCAAGGGTTCGGTCAGCCCCAGCATTTT. The full variable domain, with the rest looked up from reference TRBV14 and TRBJ1-5, is EAGVTQFPSHSVIEKGQTVTLRCDPISGHDNLYWYRRVMGKEIKFLLHFVKESKQDESGMPNNRFLAERTGGTYSTLKVQPAELEDSGVYFCASSQGFGQPQHFGDGTRLSIL.

This clonotype has just one count. The rearrangement links TRBV28 to TRBJ2-3; D is unclear. The V end was cut by 4 bases, the J end by 1 base, with 9 bases between. CDR1 and CDR2 from the germline V gene are MDHEN and SYDVKM. The CDR3 runs to 14 residues. This CDR3 reads CASSSGIRTDTQYF. CDR3 coding DNA: TGTGCCAGCAGTTCTGGGATCCGCACAGATACGCAGTATTTT.

J is TRBJ2-1 and V is TRBV6-5, with 7 bases matching TRBD2. Trimming took 3 bases from V and 3 from J; bases not matched to a gene: 14. The CDR3 contains 18 residues. Per germline, CDR1 MNHEY and CDR2 SVGAGI. CDR3 coding DNA: TGTGCCAGCAGTTATAGGGGTGAGCGGGGATACCTCTACAATGAGCAGTTCTTC. It translates to CASSYRGERGYLYNEQFF.

CDR3 amino acids: CASSPRQGGNSPLHF. The CDR3 DNA reads TGTGCCAGCAGCCCGCGGCAGGGGGGCAATTCACCCCTCCACTTT. V is TRBV13 and J is TRBJ1-6; TRBD1 agrees at 7 bases. The CDR3 is made up of 15 amino acids. Germline V lookup: CDR1 PRHDT, CDR2 FYEKMQ (reference sequence). After removal of 5 bases from V and 7 bases from J, the junction contained 8 bases not matched to a gene.

The chain has TRBV20-1 and TRBJ2-2, with D possibly TRBD2 on 6 matching bases. V was cut by 2 bases and J by 1 base, with 26 bases left in between. Per the germline V gene, CDR1 is DFQATT and CDR2 is SNEGSKA (reference sequence). This CDR3 is 20 amino acids long. The CDR3 sequence: CSARWRSGTPPPGNTGELFF. The CDR3 nucleotides are TGCAGTGCTAGATGGCGATCGGGGACTCCCCCCCCGGGGAACACCGGGGAGCTGTTTTTT.

The chain uses TRBV10-2 and TRBJ2-7; D gene unclear. In germline, CDR1 is WSHSY, CDR2 SAAADI. The V gene lost 7 bases and the J gene lost 0 bases, with 7 bases spanning the gap. The CDR3 has 12 residues. The CDR3 sequence is CASNGGSYEQYF. DNA of the CDR3: TGCGCCAGCAACGGCGGCTCCTACGAGCAGTACTTC.

The chain recombines TRBV9 with TRBJ2-5; 9 nucleotides agree with TRBD2. V gave up 3 bases and J gave up 7 bases; unmatched junction bases: 7. Germline CDR1 SGDLS, CDR2 YYNGEE. This CDR3 is built from 14 residues. CDR3 in amino acids: CASSDGTSIGTQYF. The CDR3 DNA follows: TGTGCCAGCAGCGACGGGACTAGCATTGGGACCCAGTACTTC.

Only one count was recorded for this clonotype. The chain couples TRBV7-9 to TRBJ1-2; D unclear. There are 13 residues in the CDR3. The V and J ends lost 6 bases and 8 bases respectively, with 16 bases between them. Germline V gene sequence: CDR1 SEHNR, CDR2 FQNEAQ (reference sequence). CDR3 region: CASRPQDPSGYTF. As DNA, the CDR3 is TGTGCCAGCAGGCCCCAAGACCCCTCCGGCTACACCTTC.

V and J are TRBV5-6 and TRBJ1-1; 10 bases align to TRBD1. The J segment lost 5 bases and the V segment lost 6 bases, leaving 10 bases of the junction unmatched. CDR1 SGHDT and CDR2 YYEEEE come from the germline V gene. The CDR3 spans 15 residues. CDR3 sequence reads: CASTAQPGQGTEAFF. In DNA form, the CDR3 reads TGTGCCAGCACCGCCCAGCCGGGACAGGGGACTGAAGCTTTCTTT.

The chain uses TRBV18 and TRBJ1-2; no reliable D call. Trimming took 1 base from V and 6 from J, leaving 15 bases between them. Germline CDR1 and CDR2: KGHSH and LQKENI. The CDR3 is 15 residues long. CDR3 in DNA: TGTGCCAGCTCACCACAGGGTGGTGGTACGGATGGCTACACCTTC. Translated, it gives CASSPQGGGTDGYTF.